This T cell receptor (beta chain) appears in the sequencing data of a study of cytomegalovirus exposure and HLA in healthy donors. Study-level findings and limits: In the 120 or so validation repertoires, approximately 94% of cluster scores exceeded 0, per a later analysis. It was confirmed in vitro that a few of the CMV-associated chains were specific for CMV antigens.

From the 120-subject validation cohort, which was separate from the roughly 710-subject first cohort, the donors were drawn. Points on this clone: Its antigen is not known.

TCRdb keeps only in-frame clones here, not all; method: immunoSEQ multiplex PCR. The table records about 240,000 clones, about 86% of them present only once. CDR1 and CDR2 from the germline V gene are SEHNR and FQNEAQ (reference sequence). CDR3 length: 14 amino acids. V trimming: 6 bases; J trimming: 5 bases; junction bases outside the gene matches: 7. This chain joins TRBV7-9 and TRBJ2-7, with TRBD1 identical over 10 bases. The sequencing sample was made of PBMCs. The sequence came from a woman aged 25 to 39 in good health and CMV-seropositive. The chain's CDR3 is CASSLSGTGDEQYF. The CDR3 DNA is TGTGCCAGCAGTTTATCCGGGACAGGGGACGAGCAGTACTTC.